This TCR beta chain was recorded in a study of shared clonotypes between healthy human individuals (dated by TCRdb to the early 2020s). For the wider study: The cohort included a few men and a couple of women between 18 and 49 years of age. For each donor, CD4 naive and CD4 memory were each run on three plates, CD8 naive on two plates, and CD8 memory on one plate. To estimate repertoire size and how much clonotypes are shared between individuals, the study performed deep sequencing of blood TCR repertoires from 4 to 6 healthy adults. To increase sequencing depth and limit assay-specific biases, different laboratories used diverse techniques to prepare libraries and sequence TCR repertoires. Leukapheresis yielded between about 0.85 and 10 billion PBMCs per donor. Here is what the overall study found, with its caveats: Compared with non-shared clonotypes, clonotypes shared by all four sorted-subset donors had higher generation probabilities. Larger estimated clonotype richness was generally found for naive subsets than for memory subsets. Rarefaction of sorted-subset datasets indicated incomplete sequencing despite the large sequencing depth. Sampling was restricted to blood, and TCR repertoires in tissues likely differ from the TCR repertoires found in blood. Based on pairwise subsampling, the degree of clonotype sharing among donors was expected to be affected by sequencing depth. Sharing across several donors was observed for 4.5% to 6.5% of naive CD4, over 3% of naive CD8, roughly 2.3% of memory CD4, and about 0.38% of memory CD8 clonotypes. The genetic and exposure-history diversity represented was limited by the small number of donors.

Remarks on this clone: What antigen it recognizes has not been identified. No base quality information exists; no much larger clone differs at one position.

Using the deep immunoSEQ assay, TCR CDR3 regions were amplified from genomic DNA by multiplex PCR. Extracted genomic DNA from each cell subset was spread evenly across all wells of several immunoSEQ 96-well plates, with each plate serving as a replicate. Each replicate PCR for sorted subsets received about 210 ng genomic DNA, equal to around 32,000 T cell genomes. The purified libraries were quantified using a Qubit 3.0 fluorometer, sized with a Bioanalyzer 2100, and then quantified again using the KAPA Library Quantification kit. Each immunoSEQ 96-well plate was sequenced on its own single-read 150-cycle Illumina NextSeq 550 flow cell. On the authors' methods: Because the immunoSEQ output held only junctional sequences and lacked quality scores, the filtering could not match the filtering applied to full-length reads. To assign V/J genes and CDR3, sequences were annotated against IMGT germline references using PyIR, a Python wrapper for IgBLAST v1.9. Reads were removed for weak V/J assignments (E-value above 1e-6), missing CDR3, stop codons, out-of-frame junctions, or ambiguous translated residues. V3J clonotypes were defined by identical inferred V gene, J gene, and CDR3 amino acid sequence. Percentage overlap between repertoires was computed as shared unique clonotypes divided by the size of the smaller repertoire. RTK rarefaction, the Chao1 estimator, and Recon v2.1 estimates of unobserved clonotypes were used to assess repertoire richness. OLGA was used to compute generation probabilities for all TCRbeta clonotypes that the gDNA method yielded from four donors. TCRdb took this table from immuneACCESS and kept in-frame rearrangements with V and J called. Such tables lack part of the clones; where checked against another copy, unresolved V genes explain under half of the gap, and the rest is unexplained. V, J and clone size are taken as reported in that table, and D and trimming were inferred from the DNA itself. This sample gives roughly 760,000 clones in total; 74% of them show up just once. The leading ten clones occupy 1.5% to 2% of the sample.

The donors were healthy, HIV-negative adults with no recently reported acute infections or vaccinations. Every donor was a Caucasian adult living in Nashville, Tennessee, USA. Magnetic negative selection was used to enrich CD4+ T cells, after which naive cells were positively selected on CD45RA and the negative fraction became the memory subset. After blood collection by leukapheresis, PBMCs were isolated using Ficoll-Histopaque density gradient centrifugation and then cryopreserved in the vapor phase of liquid nitrogen. Analytical flow cytometry was used to check the purity and quantity of each magnetically sorted T cell population. Each sorted fraction had its genomic DNA isolated and then quantified by UV absorbance on a Nanodrop 2000c. There are 17 amino acids in the CDR3, from cysteine to phenylalanine inclusive. Of all the DNA, just the CDR3 is kept, 51 bases in frame from base 1. V loses 5 bases at its end and J loses 4 bases; junction bases beyond the gene matches: 11. CDR1 SGHDN and CDR2 FVKESK are derived from the germline V gene.

The rearranged segments are TRBV14 and TRBJ2-2; the junction holds 9 bases that match TRBD1. The sample consisted of memory CD4+ T cells sorted from blood. The sample's cell subset or site label, decoded: CD45RA-negative fraction. This TCR was sampled from a woman in her 30s in good health. At the DNA level, the sequence is TGTGCCAGCAGCTTTCTCCCGGGGACAGGGATCACCGGGGAGCTGTTTTTT. This sequence encodes CASSFLPGTGITGELFF. With the portions outside the CDR3 filled from the reference TRBV14 and TRBJ2-2 genes, the complete variable region becomes EAGVTQFPSHSVIEKGQTVTLRCDPISGHDNLYWYRRVMGKEIKFLLHFVKESKQDESGMPNNRFLAERTGGTYSTLKVQPAELEDSGVYFCASSFLPGTGITGELFFGEGSRLTVL.